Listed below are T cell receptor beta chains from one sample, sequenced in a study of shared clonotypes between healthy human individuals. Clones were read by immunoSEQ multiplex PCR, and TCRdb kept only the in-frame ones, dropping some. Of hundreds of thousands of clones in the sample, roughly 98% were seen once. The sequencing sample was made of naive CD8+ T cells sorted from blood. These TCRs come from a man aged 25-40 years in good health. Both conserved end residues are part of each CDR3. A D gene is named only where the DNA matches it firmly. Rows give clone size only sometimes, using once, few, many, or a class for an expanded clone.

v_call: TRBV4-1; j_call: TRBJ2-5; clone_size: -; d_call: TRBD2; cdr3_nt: TGCGCCAGCAGCCAAGCCGGACTAGCGGGGGAACAAGAGACCCAGTACTTC; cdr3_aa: CASSQAGLAGEQETQYF
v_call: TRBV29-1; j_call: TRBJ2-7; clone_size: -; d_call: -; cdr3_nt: TGCAGCGTTCAGGTTCCGGAGGACTACGAGCAGTACTTC; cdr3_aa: CSVQVPEDYEQYF
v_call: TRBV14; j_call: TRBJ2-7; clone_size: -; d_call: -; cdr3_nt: TGTGCCAGCAGCGGCGGGTCCTACGAGCAGTACTTC; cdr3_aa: CASSGGSYEQYF
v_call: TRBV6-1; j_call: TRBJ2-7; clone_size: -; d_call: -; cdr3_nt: TGTGCCAGCGGAGGGCTGAGCTCCTACGAGCAGTACTTC; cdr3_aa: CASGGLSSYEQYF
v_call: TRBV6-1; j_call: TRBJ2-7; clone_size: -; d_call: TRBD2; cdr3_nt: TGTGCCAGCAGTGAAGTAAGGGCTAGCGGGAGGGTGTCCTACGAGCAGTACTTC; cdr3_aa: CASSEVRASGRVSYEQYF
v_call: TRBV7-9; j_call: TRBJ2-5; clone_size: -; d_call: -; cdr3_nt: TGTGCCAGCAGCCCGTCTCAGGGTCACCAAGAGACCCAGTACTTC; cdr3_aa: CASSPSQGHQETQYF
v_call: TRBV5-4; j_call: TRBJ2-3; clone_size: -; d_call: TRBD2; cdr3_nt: TGTGCCAGCAGCTTGCCACTAGCGGGGATGGGGACAGATACGCAGTATTTT; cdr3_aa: CASSLPLAGMGTDTQYF
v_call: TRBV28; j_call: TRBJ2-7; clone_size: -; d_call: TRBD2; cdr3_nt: TGTGCCAGCAGTGTTAGCGGGCTTACCTACGAGCAGTACTTC; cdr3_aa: CASSVSGLTYEQYF
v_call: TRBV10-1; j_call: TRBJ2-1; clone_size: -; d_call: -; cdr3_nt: TGCGCCAGCAGTGAGTATAGCGGCCTCAGTGAGCAGTTCTTC; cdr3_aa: CASSEYSGLSEQFF
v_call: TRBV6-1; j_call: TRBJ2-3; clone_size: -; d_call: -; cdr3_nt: TGTGCCAGCAGCAGCAGGGCCTCGAGCACAGATACGCAGTATTTT; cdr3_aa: CASSSRASSTDTQYF
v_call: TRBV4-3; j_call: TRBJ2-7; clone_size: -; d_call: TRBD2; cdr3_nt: TGCGCCAGCAGCCGGGAGCGGGGGGCTCTAGGGTACGAGCAGTACTTC; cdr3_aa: CASSRERGALGYEQYF
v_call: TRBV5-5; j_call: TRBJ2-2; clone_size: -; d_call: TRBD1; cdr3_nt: TGTGCCAGCAGCGGGACAGGGTTTAACACCGGGGAGCTGTTTTTT; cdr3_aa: CASSGTGFNTGELFF
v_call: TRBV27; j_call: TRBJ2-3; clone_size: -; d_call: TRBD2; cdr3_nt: TGTGCCAGCAGTGTACGGGGGGATCGGGTGGATACGCAGTATTTT; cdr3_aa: CASSVRGDRVDTQYF
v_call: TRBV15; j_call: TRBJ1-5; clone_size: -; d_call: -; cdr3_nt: TGTGCCACCAGCAGTCGGGCAGCTAATCAGCCCCAGCATTTT; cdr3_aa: CATSSRAANQPQHF
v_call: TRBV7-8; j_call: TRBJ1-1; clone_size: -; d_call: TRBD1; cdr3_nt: TGTGCCAGCAGCTCACCGACAGGGAGCGGTTGGACGGCTGAAGCTTTCTTT; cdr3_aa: CASSSPTGSGWTAEAFF
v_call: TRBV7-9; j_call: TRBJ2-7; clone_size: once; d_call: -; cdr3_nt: TGTGCCAGCAGCTCAGAGACACCCAAAGGGCAGTACTTC; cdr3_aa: CASSSETPKGQYF
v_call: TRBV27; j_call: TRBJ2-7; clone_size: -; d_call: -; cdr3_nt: TGTGCCAGCAGAGGCCGAGACAAGACCTACGAGCAGTACTTC; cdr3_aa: CASRGRDKTYEQYF
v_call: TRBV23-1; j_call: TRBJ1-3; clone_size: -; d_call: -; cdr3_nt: TGCGCCAGCAGTCTTTGCTCTGGAAACACCATATATTTT; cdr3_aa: CASSLCSGNTIYF
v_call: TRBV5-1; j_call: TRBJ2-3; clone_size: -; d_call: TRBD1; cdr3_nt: TGCGCCAGCAGCTTGTACCCAGGGGGCCCGCTAAACACAGATACGCAGTATTTT; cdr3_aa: CASSLYPGGPLNTDTQYF
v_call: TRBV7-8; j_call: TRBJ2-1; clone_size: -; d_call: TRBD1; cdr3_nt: TGTGCCAGCAGCTCATCCCGACAGGGACATGAGCAGTTCTTC; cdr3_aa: CASSSSRQGHEQFF
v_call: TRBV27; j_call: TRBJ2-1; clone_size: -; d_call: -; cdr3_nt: TGTGCCAGCAGTTTATCTGGCAGGGAAAAGTTCTTC; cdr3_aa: CASSLSGREKFF
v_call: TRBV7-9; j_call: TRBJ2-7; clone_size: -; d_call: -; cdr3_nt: TGTGCCAGCAGCTTAGTAGCGCCCGCCTACGAGCAGTACTTC; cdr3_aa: CASSLVAPAYEQYF
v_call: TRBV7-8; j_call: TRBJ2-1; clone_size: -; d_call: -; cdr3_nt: TGTGCCAGCAGCTTATATGGGTACAATGAGCAGTTCTTC; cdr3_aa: CASSLYGYNEQFF
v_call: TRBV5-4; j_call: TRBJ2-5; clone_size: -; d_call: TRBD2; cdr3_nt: TGTGCCAGCAGCCCCGGGACTAGCGGGAGGGCCTCGGAGACCCAGTACTTC; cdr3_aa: CASSPGTSGRASETQYF
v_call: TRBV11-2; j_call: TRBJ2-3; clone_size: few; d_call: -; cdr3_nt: TGTGCCAGCAGCTTAGTCTGGACAGATACGCAGTATTTT; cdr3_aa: CASSLVWTDTQYF
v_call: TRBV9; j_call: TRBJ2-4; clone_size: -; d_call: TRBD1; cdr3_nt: TGTGCCAGCAGCGTCGGACAGGCCCAAGGCATTCAGTACTTC; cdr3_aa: CASSVGQAQGIQYF
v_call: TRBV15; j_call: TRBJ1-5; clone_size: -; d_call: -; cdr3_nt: TGTGCCACCAGTCTCGGAGGATACAATCAGCCCCAGCATTTT; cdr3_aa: CATSLGGYNQPQHF
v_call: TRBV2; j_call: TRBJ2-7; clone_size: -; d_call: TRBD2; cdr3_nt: TGTGCCACCGCTCGAAATATAGCGGGAGCCCTCTCCTACGAGCAGTACTTC; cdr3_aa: CATARNIAGALSYEQYF
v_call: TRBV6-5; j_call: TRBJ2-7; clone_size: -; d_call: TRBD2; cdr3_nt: TGTGCCAGCAGTCAGCGGACTAGCGGGAGTTACGAGCAGTACTTC; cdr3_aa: CASSQRTSGSYEQYF
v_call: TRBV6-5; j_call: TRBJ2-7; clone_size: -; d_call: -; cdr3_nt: TGTGCCAGCAGTTACTCCGGGGGGCATGGCTACGAGCAGTACTTC; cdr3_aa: CASSYSGGHGYEQYF
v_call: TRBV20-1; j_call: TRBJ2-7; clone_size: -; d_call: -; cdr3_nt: TGCAGTGCCCGCCGGGGGGCCGAGCAGTACTTC; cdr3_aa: CSARRGAEQYF
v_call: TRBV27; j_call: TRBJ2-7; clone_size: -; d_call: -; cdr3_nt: TGTGCCAGCAGCCCAGGGGGGAGCTCCTACGAGCAGTACTTC; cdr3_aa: CASSPGGSSYEQYF
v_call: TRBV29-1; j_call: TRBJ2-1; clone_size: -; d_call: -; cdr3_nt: TGCAGCGTTGAATTTGGGACTGGCTCCTACAATGAGCAGTTCTTC; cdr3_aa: CSVEFGTGSYNEQFF
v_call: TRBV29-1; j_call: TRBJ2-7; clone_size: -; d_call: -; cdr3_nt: TGCAGCGTTGTAGGGACCGGGGCCTACGAGCAGTACTTC; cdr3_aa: CSVVGTGAYEQYF
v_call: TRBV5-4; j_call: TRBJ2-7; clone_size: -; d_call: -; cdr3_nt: TGTGCCAGCAGCTTGGGTGGCTCCCACTACGAGCAGTACTTC; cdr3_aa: CASSLGGSHYEQYF
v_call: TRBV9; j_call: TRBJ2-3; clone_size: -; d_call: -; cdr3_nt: TGTGCCAGCAGCAAACCTTACCCCGACACAGATACGCAGTATTTT; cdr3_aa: CASSKPYPDTDTQYF
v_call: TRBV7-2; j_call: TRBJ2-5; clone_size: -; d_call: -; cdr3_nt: TGTGCCAGCAGCGTAGGGCTCCAAGAGACCCAGTACTTC; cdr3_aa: CASSVGLQETQYF
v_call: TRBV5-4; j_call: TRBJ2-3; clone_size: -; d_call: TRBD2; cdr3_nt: TGTGCCAGCAGCTTAGGACTAGCGGGCACAGATACGCAGTATTTT; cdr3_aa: CASSLGLAGTDTQYF
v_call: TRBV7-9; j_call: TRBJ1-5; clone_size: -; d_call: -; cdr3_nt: TGTGCCAGCAGTTCCGACCTTAGCGACGCAGGGAGCAATCAGCCCCAGCATTTT; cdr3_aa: CASSSDLSDAGSNQPQHF
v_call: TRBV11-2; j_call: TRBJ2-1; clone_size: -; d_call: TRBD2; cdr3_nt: TGTGCCAGCAGCGTTAAGCGGGAGGGCCGGTTTTACGAGTTCTTC; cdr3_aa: CASSVKREGRFYEFF
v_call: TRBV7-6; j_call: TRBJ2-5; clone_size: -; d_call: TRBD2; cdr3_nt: TGTGCCAGCAAGCGACTAGCGGGGTACCAAGAGACCCAGTACTTC; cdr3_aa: CASKRLAGYQETQYF
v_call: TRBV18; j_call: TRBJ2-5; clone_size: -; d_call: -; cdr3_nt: TGTGCCAGCTCACCACCCGAGACGGGCCAAGAGACCCAGTACTTC; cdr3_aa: CASSPPETGQETQYF
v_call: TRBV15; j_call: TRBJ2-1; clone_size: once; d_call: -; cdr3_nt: TGTGCCACCAGGGGTGAAGGTTTTGATGAGCAGTTCTTC; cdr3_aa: CATRGEGFDEQFF
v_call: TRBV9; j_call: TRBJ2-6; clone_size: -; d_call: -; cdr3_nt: TGTGCCAGCAGCCCCACCTCTGGGGCCAACGTCCTGACTTTC; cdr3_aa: CASSPTSGANVLTF
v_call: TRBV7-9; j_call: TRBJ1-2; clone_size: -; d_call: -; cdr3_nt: TGTGCCAGCAGCTCCTTTAAAGCAGGTCCCTACTATGGCTACACCTTC; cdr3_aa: CASSSFKAGPYYGYTF
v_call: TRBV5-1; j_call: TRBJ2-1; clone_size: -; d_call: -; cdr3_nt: TGCGCCAGCAGCTTGGGGAGGGAGGTAAATGAGCAGTTCTTC; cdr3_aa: CASSLGREVNEQFF
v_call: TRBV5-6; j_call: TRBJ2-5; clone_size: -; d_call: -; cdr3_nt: TGTGCCAGCAGCTTGGGCGGACCAGACCAGTACTTC; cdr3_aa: CASSLGGPDQYF
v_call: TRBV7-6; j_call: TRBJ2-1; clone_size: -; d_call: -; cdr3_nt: TGTGCCAGCAGCTTAGAAAGCGCGAGTAATGAGCAGTTCTTC; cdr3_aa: CASSLESASNEQFF
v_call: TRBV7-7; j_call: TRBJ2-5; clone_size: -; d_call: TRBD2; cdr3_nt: TGTGCTAGCGGGCTAGCGGGAGGGGGAGAGACCCAGTACTTC; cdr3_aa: CASGLAGGGETQYF
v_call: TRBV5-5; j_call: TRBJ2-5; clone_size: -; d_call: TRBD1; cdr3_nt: TGTGCCAGCACCCCCCTAGACAGGGAAGAGACCCAGTACTTC; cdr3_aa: CASTPLDREETQYF
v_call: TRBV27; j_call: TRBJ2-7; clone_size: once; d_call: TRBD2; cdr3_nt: TGTGCCAGCAGTCCTAGCGGAGCCCACCGCGAGCAGTACTTC; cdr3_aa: CASSPSGAHREQYF
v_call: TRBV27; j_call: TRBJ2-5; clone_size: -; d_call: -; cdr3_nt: TGTGCCAGCAGTTTATCGCCGTCAGCACCGCAAGAGACCCAGTACTTC; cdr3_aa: CASSLSPSAPQETQYF
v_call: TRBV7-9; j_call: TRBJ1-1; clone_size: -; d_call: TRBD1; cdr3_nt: TGTGCCAGCAGCTTAGCGACAGGGACTGAAGCTTTCTTT; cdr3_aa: CASSLATGTEAFF
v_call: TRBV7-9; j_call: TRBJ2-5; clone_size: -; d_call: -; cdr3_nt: TGTGCCAGCAGCCCAACTGTGGGCAGGCTACAAGAGACCCAGTACTTC; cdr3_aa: CASSPTVGRLQETQYF
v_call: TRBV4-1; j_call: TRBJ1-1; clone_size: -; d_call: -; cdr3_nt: TGCGCCAGCAGCCAAGACAGGGCCCAGAACACTGAAGCTTTCTTT; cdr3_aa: CASSQDRAQNTEAFF
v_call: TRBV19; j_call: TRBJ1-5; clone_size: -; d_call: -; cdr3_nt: TGTGCCAGTAGCTCAGAGAGCAATCAGCCCCAGCATTTT; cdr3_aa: CASSSESNQPQHF
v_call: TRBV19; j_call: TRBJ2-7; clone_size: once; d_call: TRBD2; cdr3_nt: TGTGCCAGTACTCCGGGACTAGCCCCCCACGAGCAGTACTTC; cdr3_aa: CASTPGLAPHEQYF